The rows below give T cell receptor beta chains drawn from one sample of a study of blood T cell repertoires in COVID-19. Sequencing used immunoSEQ multiplex PCR; TCRdb keeps in-frame clones, though not all of them. In the table there are about 330,000 clones, roughly 85% of which are singletons. Input material: peripheral blood. The receptor set was obtained from a human donor in a cohort sampled during active COVID-19. Both conserved end residues are part of each CDR3. A D gene is named only where the DNA matches it firmly. A clone size is listed for some rows: how often the clone was seen (once, few, many), or a class if it is expanded.

abundance	v_gene	d_gene	len	j_gene	CDR3aa	CDR3nt
-	TRBV7-9	TRBD1	16	TRBJ1-1	CASSLRGGTGNTEAFF	TGTGCCAGCAGCTTACGGGGAGGGACAGGGAACACTGAAGCTTTCTTT
-	TRBV19	TRBD2	16	TRBJ2-1	CASSIAGGSSYNEQFF	TGTGCCAGTAGTATAGCGGGGGGGAGCTCCTACAATGAGCAGTTCTTC
many	TRBV10-3	TRBD2	14	TRBJ2-3	CAISGSGETDTQYF	TGTGCCATCAGTGGAAGCGGGGAAACAGATACGCAGTATTTT
-	TRBV2	TRBD1	22	TRBJ1-3	CASSGYRVSRDRSVFSGNTIYF	TGTGCCAGCAGTGGGTACCGAGTTTCTCGGGACAGGTCCGTTTTCTCTGGAAACACCATATATTTT
-	TRBV27	TRBD1	14	TRBJ2-2	CASSWDRSTGELFF	TGTGCCAGCAGTTGGGACAGGTCGACCGGGGAGCTGTTTTTT
-	TRBV5-8	TRBD2	17	TRBJ2-1	CASSWGTSGGSYNEQFF	TGTGCCAGCAGCTGGGGGACTAGCGGGGGCTCCTACAATGAGCAGTTCTTC
-	TRBV2	TRBD2	17	TRBJ2-3	CASSELASGASTDTQYF	TGTGCCAGCAGTGAATTGGCTAGCGGGGCAAGCACAGATACGCAGTATTTT
many	TRBV11-2	-	13	TRBJ1-2	CASSLDSPPRYTF	TGTGCCAGCAGCCTGGACAGCCCTCCTCGCTACACCTTC
-	TRBV5-6	-	14	TRBJ1-4	CASSLRPGYEKLFF	TGTGCCAGCAGCTTAAGACCAGGCTATGAAAAACTGTTTTTT
-	TRBV29-1	-	13	TRBJ2-5	CSVVVAGKETQYF	TGCAGCGTTGTAGTAGCAGGGAAAGAGACCCAGTACTTC
once	TRBV5-1	TRBD1	17	TRBJ2-6	CASSPGQVPSGANVLTF	TGCGCCAGCAGCCCGGGACAGGTCCCCTCTGGGGCCAACGTCCTGACTTTC
-	TRBV11-2	TRBD1	14	TRBJ1-5	CASSPTGVNQPQHF	TGTGCCAGCAGCCCTACAGGGGTTAATCAGCCCCAGCATTTT
-	TRBV10-2	TRBD2	11	TRBJ2-3	CASQRGDTQYF	TGCGCCTCGCAGCGGGGGGATACGCAGTATTTT
-	TRBV28	TRBD2	15	TRBJ2-1	CASSSSGYSYNEQFF	TGTGCCAGCAGTTCTAGCGGGTACTCCTACAATGAGCAGTTCTTC
few	TRBV6-5	-	14	TRBJ2-7	CASRLDFSSYEQYF	TGTGCCAGCAGGCTAGATTTTAGCTCCTACGAGCAGTACTTC
-	TRBV7-9	TRBD1	12	TRBJ1-2	CASNLQGFGYTF	TGTGCCAGCAACCTACAGGGGTTCGGCTACACCTTC
-	TRBV25-1	-	14	TRBJ1-3	CASSDGGSGNTIYF	TGTGCCAGCAGTGACGGAGGGTCTGGAAACACCATATATTTT
-	TRBV11-2	-	11	TRBJ2-7	CASSWSREQYF	TGTGCCAGCAGCTGGTCCCGGGAGCAGTACTTC
few	TRBV6-5	-	13	TRBJ2-4	CASRHRAGNIQYF	TGTGCCAGCAGACACAGGGCGGGAAACATTCAGTACTTC
-	TRBV11-3	-	14	TRBJ2-7	CASSRGRESYEQYF	TGTGCCAGCAGCCGAGGCAGGGAATCCTACGAGCAGTACTTC
-	TRBV6-2/TRBV6-3	TRBD1	14	TRBJ1-5	CASSMTGDNQPQHF	TGTGCCAGCAGCATGACAGGGGACAATCAGCCCCAGCATTTT
-	TRBV6-5	-	13	TRBJ1-1	CASRLYQGVGAFF	TGTGCCAGCAGGCTCTACCAGGGCGTAGGAGCTTTCTTT
-	TRBV7-9	-	14	TRBJ1-5	CASSSGLLGQPQHF	TGTGCCAGCAGCTCAGGGCTCCTCGGACAGCCCCAGCATTTT
-	TRBV2	TRBD1	13	TRBJ1-1	CASQWTGVAEAFF	TGTGCCAGCCAGTGGACAGGTGTGGCTGAAGCTTTCTTT
-	TRBV24-1	-	13	TRBJ2-7	CATSDLGGDEQYF	TGTGCCACCAGTGATTTAGGAGGGGACGAGCAGTACTTC
-	TRBV5-1	TRBD1	14	TRBJ2-7	CASSLTGQEYEQYF	TGCGCCAGCAGCTTAACGGGACAGGAGTACGAGCAGTACTTC
-	TRBV2	-	11	TRBJ2-3	CASTTMDTQYF	TGTGCCAGCACGACAATGGATACGCAGTATTTT
-	TRBV5-1	TRBD2	18	TRBJ2-7	CASSPTSGGTFSSYEQYF	TGCGCCAGCAGCCCGACTAGCGGGGGGACCTTTAGCTCCTACGAGCAGTACTTC
few	TRBV11-2	-	15	TRBJ1-1	CASSPTLGPNTEAFF	TGTGCCAGCAGCCCCACCTTGGGGCCCAACACTGAAGCTTTCTTT
-	TRBV5-8	-	18	TRBJ1-5	CASSLGRPNVGSNQPQHF	TGTGCCAGCAGCTTGGGGCGGCCCAATGTAGGAAGCAATCAGCCCCAGCATTTT
-	TRBV18	-	15	TRBJ1-4	CASSRPDSRPEKLFF	TGTGCCAGCTCTCGCCCGGACAGCCGGCCGGAAAAACTGTTTTTT
-	TRBV7-2	-	17	TRBJ1-2	CASSLRQVAILNYGYTF	TGTGCCAGCAGCTTACGACAGGTCGCGATCTTAAACTATGGCTACACCTTC
-	TRBV5-8	TRBD1	16	TRBJ2-7	CASSSGTGWSSYEQYF	TGTGCCAGCAGCTCCGGGACAGGGTGGAGTTCCTACGAGCAGTACTTC
-	TRBV3-1/TRBV3-2	TRBD2	16	TRBJ2-3	CASSPSGYRTGDTQYF	TGTGCCAGCAGCCCTAGCGGGTACCGGACCGGAGATACGCAGTATTTT
-	TRBV11-2	-	14	TRBJ1-1	CASSLLLGGTEAFF	TGTGCCAGCAGCTTGCTACTTGGAGGCACTGAAGCTTTCTTT
-	TRBV10-3	-	13	TRBJ1-5	CAINGGLNQPQHF	TGTGCCATCAACGGGGGGCTCAATCAGCCCCAGCATTTT
-	TRBV5-1	TRBD2	16	TRBJ2-1	CASSLEAGGGVNEQFF	TGCGCCAGCAGCTTGGAGGCCGGGGGAGGGGTCAATGAGCAGTTCTTC
-	TRBV6-4	-	15	TRBJ2-1	CASTTSGTFYNEQFF	TGTGCCAGCACAACCAGCGGAACCTTCTACAATGAGCAGTTCTTC
-	TRBV7-3	TRBD1	14	TRBJ2-2	CASSSDRESGELFF	TGTGCCAGCAGCTCTGACAGGGAGTCCGGGGAGCTGTTTTTT
-	TRBV18	-	15	TRBJ1-3	CASSPLDSSGNTIYF	TGTGCCAGCTCACCCCTGGACAGCTCTGGAAACACCATATATTTT
-	TRBV11-2	-	14	TRBJ1-2	CASSSNYAGAGYTF	TGTGCCAGCAGCTCCAATTATGCAGGGGCTGGCTACACCTTC
once	TRBV2	-	15	TRBJ2-7	CASRAWQAISYEQYF	TGTGCCAGCAGGGCTTGGCAGGCGATCTCCTACGAGCAGTACTTC
once	TRBV3-1/TRBV3-2	TRBD1	15	TRBJ1-5	CASSQGDRGNQPQHF	TGTGCCAGCAGCCAAGGTGACAGGGGGAATCAGCCCCAGCATTTT
once	TRBV2	-	16	TRBJ2-1	CASSEVRGSSYNEQFF	TGTGCCAGCAGTGAAGTAAGGGGGAGCTCCTACAATGAGCAGTTCTTC
once	TRBV11-2	-	12	TRBJ2-1	CASSLGRDEQFF	TGTGCCAGCAGCTTAGGGAGGGATGAGCAGTTCTTC